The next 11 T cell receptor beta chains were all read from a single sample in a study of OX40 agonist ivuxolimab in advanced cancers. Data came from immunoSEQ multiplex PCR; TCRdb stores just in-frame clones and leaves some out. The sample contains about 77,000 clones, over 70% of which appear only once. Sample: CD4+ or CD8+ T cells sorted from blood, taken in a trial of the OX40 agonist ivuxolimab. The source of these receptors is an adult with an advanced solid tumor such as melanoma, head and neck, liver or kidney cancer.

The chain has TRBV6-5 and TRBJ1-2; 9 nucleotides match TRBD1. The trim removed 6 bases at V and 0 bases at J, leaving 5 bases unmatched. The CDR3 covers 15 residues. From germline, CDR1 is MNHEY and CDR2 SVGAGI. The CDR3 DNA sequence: TGTGCCAGCAGCAGACAGGGGGAAGCTAACTATGGCTACACCTTC. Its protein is CASSRQGEANYGYTF.

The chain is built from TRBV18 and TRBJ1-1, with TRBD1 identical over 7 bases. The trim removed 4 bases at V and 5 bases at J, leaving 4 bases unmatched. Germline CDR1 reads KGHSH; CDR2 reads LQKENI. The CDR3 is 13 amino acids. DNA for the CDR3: TGTGCCAGCTCACAGGGGGCGGTTACTGAAGCTTTCTTT. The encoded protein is CASSQGAVTEAFF.

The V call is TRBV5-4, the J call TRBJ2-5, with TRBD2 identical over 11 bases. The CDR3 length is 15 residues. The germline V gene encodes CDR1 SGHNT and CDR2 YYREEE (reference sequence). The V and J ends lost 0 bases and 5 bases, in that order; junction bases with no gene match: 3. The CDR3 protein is CASSLALAGVETQYF. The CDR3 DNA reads TGTGCCAGCAGCTTGGCACTAGCGGGGGTCGAGACCCAGTACTTC.

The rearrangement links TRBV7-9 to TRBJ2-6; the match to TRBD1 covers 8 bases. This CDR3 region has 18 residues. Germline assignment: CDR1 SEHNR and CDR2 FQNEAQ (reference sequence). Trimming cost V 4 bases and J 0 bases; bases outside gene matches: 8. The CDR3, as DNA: TGTGCCAGCAGCTCCCGGACAGGGAGAAGCTCTGGGGCCAACGTCCTGACTTTC. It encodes CASSSRTGRSSGANVLTF. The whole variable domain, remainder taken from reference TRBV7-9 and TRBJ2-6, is DTGVSQNPRHKITKRGQNVTFRCDPISEHNRLYWYRQTLGQGPEFLTYFQNEAQLEKSRLLSDRFSAERPKGSFSTLEIQRTEQGDSAMYLCASSSRTGRSSGANVLTFGAGSRLTVL.

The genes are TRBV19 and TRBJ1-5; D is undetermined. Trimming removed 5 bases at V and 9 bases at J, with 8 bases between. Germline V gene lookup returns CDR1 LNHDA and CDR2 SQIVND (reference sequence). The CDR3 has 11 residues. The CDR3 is CASSHRGPQHF. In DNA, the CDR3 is TGTGCCAGTAGTCACCGGGGGCCCCAGCATTTT.

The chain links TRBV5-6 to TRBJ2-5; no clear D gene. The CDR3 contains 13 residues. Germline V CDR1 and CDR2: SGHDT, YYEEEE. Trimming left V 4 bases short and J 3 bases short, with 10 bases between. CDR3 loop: CASSRTVEETQYF. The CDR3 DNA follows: TGTGCCAGCAGCCGGACCGTTGAAGAGACCCAGTACTTC.

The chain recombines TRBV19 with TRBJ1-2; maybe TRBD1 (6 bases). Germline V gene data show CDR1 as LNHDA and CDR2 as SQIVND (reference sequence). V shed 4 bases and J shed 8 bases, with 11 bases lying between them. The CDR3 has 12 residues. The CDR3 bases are TGTGCCAGTAGTAGCCTCAGGGGAGGCTACACCTTC. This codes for CASSSLRGGYTF. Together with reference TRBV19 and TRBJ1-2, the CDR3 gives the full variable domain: DGGITQSPKYLFRKEGQNVTLSCEQNLNHDAMYWYRQDPGQGLRLIYYSQIVNDFQKGDIAEGYSVSREKKESFPLTVTSAQKNPTAFYLCASSSLRGGYTFGSGTRLTVV.

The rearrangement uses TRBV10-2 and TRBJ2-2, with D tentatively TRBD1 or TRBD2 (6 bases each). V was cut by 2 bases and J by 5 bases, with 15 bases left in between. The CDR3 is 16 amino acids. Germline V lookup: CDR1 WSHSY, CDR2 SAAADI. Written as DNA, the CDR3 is TGCGCCAGCAGTGAGGGCAGGGGCCGGGGGACCGGGGAGCTGTTTTTT. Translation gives CASSEGRGRGTGELFF.

The CDR3 bases are TGTGCCAGCAGTGGACAGGTCTTGGAAAAACTGTTTTTT. Translation: CASSGQVLEKLFF. This chain uses TRBV2 with TRBJ1-4; D might be TRBD1 (6 bases). Germline CDR1 reads SNHLY; CDR2 reads FYNNEI. The CDR3 runs to 13 residues. Trimming pared 4 bases from V and 8 bases from J, leaving 11 bases between. Using reference TRBV2 and TRBJ1-4 for the parts outside the CDR3, the full variable domain is EPEVTQTPSHQVTQMGQEVILRCVPISNHLYFYWYRQILGQKVEFLVSFYNNEISEKSEIFDDQFSVERPDGSNFTLKIRSTKLEDSAMYFCASSGQVLEKLFFGSGTQLSVL.

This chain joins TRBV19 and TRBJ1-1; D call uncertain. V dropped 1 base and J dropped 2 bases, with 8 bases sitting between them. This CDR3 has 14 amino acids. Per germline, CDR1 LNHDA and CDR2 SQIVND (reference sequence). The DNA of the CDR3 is TGTGCCAGTAGTATAGTGGGCTTCAACACTGAAGCTTTCTTT. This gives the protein CASSIVGFNTEAFF.

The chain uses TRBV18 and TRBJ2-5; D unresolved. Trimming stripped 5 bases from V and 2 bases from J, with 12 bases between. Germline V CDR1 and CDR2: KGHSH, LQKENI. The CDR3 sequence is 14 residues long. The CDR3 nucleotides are TGTGCCAGCTCATGGACGCCGGTACAAGAGACCCAGTACTTC. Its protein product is CASSWTPVQETQYF.